The source of this T cell receptor (beta chain) is a study of persistence of HIV-infected CD4 T cells. This was the immunoSEQ version 4 assay in survey mode. Some clones are missing from TCRdb's copy, which holds only in-frame ones; the method was immunoSEQ multiplex PCR. The sample carries 5,500 to 8,500 clones, over 60% recorded once. About this clone: Its antigen is unknown.

Cells were stimulated with CMV-infected fibroblast lysates at 8 to 10 ug/mL. Sorting of responding CD4+ T cells relied on upregulated CD40 ligand together with CD69. CD4+ T cell counts exceeded 400 cells/uL; CMV serology was positive. This CDR3 spans 12 amino acids. V lost 8 bases and J 5 bases, leaving 12 bases between the germline ends. Germline CDR1 and CDR2: MNHEY and SVGAGI. The study, taken as a whole, reports: Rare CMV-responding cells carrying HIV-1 proviruses were not analyzed separately for TCR.

This specimen consisted of CD4+ T cells sorted from PBMCs after approximately 19-hour stimulation, obtained from a patient who received antiretroviral therapy. The J gene is TRBJ1-1, the V gene TRBV6-5, with TRBD1 as a possible D gene (5 bases). This receptor was obtained from an adult woman with HIV who was CMV-seropositive. The CDR3 sequence is CASLWGGTEAFF. CDR3 DNA sequence: TGTGCCAGCCTATGGGGGGGGACTGAAGCTTTCTTT.